The 7 T cell receptor beta chains presented below share a single source sample, sequenced in a study of beta chain features in type 1 diabetes. Every isolated RNA sample was fully reverse transcribed, so sequencing captured expressed TCRB transcripts. This table comes from immunoSEQ multiplex PCR, and its TCRdb copy is limited to in-frame clones, with some not included. The sample lists 150,000 or so clones, around 8.7% occurring once. What was sequenced was central memory CD4+ T cells from blood. The source is a man between 18 and 29 years old in good health.

This clone was picked up a small number of times. This rearrangement joins TRBV5-1 to TRBJ2-5; 7 positions agree with TRBD1. CDR1 and CDR2 (germline): SGHRS, YFSETQ. V trimming: 5 bases; J trimming: 2 bases; junction bases outside the gene matches: 12. This CDR3 is 16 amino acids long. For the CDR3, the DNA is TGCGCCAGCAGTCTGACCCTACAACAGGGGCAAGAGACCCAGTACTTC. Protein sequence: CASSLTLQQGQETQYF.

This clone has only a few counts. This chain links TRBV11-2 with TRBJ1-2; TRBD1 matches 7 bases. The CDR3 length is 15 residues. Germline CDR1 and CDR2: SGHAT and FQNNGV. J was trimmed by 4 bases and V by 6 bases; bases with no gene match: 11. The CDR3 nucleotides read TGTGCCAGCAGAAACCCTCGACAGGGAATCTATGGCTACACCTTC. As protein: CASRNPRQGIYGYTF.

This clone has just a few counts. V usage is TRBV19 and J usage is TRBJ1-2; no clear D. The length of the CDR3 is 12 residues. V lost 3 bases and J lost 8, with 10 bases in between. Germline-derived CDR1 and CDR2 are LNHDA and SQIVND (reference sequence). The CDR3 protein is CASSMELYGYTF. DNA of the CDR3: TGTGCCAGTAGTATGGAGTTGTACGGCTACACCTTC.

A few counts support this clone. The chain uses TRBV11-2 and TRBJ2-1; D remains ambiguous. There are 13 residues in the CDR3. Germline lookup yields CDR1 SGHAT and CDR2 FQNNGV. Trimming pared 3 bases from V and 3 bases from J, leaving 6 bases between. In DNA form, the CDR3 reads TGTGCCAGCAGCTTTACTAACTACAATGAGCAGTTCTTC. It encodes CASSFTNYNEQFF.

This chain connects TRBV10-2 to TRBJ1-1; D remains ambiguous. With 3 bases removed from V and 0 bases from J, the gap between germline ends came to 14 bases. Germline values: CDR1 WSHSY, CDR2 SAAADI. This CDR3 has 16 residues. The CDR3 nucleotides are TGCGCCAGCAGTGATGGCCACGGGGAGGTGAACACTGAAGCTTTCTTT. It encodes CASSDGHGEVNTEAFF.

The table lists this clone with a few counts. The V gene is TRBV7-9, the J gene TRBJ2-3, with D possibly being TRBD2 (7 bases). Trimming took off 9 bases at V and 2 bases at J, with 12 bases between the two ends. The CDR3 has 13 residues. Germline CDR1 SEHNR, CDR2 FQNEAQ (reference sequence). CDR3 residues: CARGGGNTDTQYF. The CDR3 DNA reads as TGTGCCAGAGGGGGGGGAAACACAGATACGCAGTATTTT.

V and J are TRBV7-6 and TRBJ2-3; 7 bases are shared with TRBD1. Per germline, CDR1 SGHVS and CDR2 FNYEAQ. V trimming: 2 bases; J trimming: 1 base; junction bases outside the gene matches: 6. This CDR3 has 16 amino acids. CDR3 nucleotides: TGTGCCAGCAGCTTATCGCGTACAGGGGGCACAGATACGCAGTATTTT. It is translated as CASSLSRTGGTDTQYF. Variable domain in full (rest from reference TRBV7-6 and TRBJ2-3): GAGVSQSPRYKVTKRGQDVALRCDPISGHVSLYWYRQALGQGPEFLTYFNYEAQQDKSGLPNDRFSAERPEGSISTLTIQRTEQRDSAMYRCASSLSRTGGTDTQYFGPGTRLTVL.